This T cell receptor beta chain was captured by sequencing in a study of beta chain features in type 1 diabetes. This clone was found a few times. What it recognizes is unknown. The germline V and J ends were trimmed by 3 bases and 5 bases, with 13 bases remaining between them. CDR1 and CDR2 (germline): KGHSH, LQKENI. This CDR3 region has 14 residues. The sequenced template was cDNA made from the entire isolated RNA. TCRdb's copy holds only in-frame clones and misses some; the assay was immunoSEQ multiplex PCR. The sample consists of about 240,000 clones, about 15% of them appearing once. Purities over 95% were achieved in all sorted populations. Study-wide results and limits: Patients' naive, central memory and regulatory TCRB repertoires appeared more alike than those of healthy donors. Among patients with Type 1 diabetes, TCRB CDR3s were moderately but significantly shorter in every one of the four CD4+ subsets.

This clonotype originated in a man aged 30 to 45 with type 1 diabetes. The V and J genes are TRBV18 and TRBJ1-2, with TRBD1 as a possible D gene (6 bases). Sequenced input: naive CD4+ T cells from blood. CDR3 sequence: CASSPLNREYGYTF. The DNA of the CDR3 is TGTGCCAGCTCACCGCTGAACAGGGAGTATGGCTACACCTTC.